One sample yielded the 6 T cell receptor delta chains listed below, sequenced in a study of Vδ1+ human thymocytes. Sequences come from RNA converted to cDNA by reverse transcription. Multiplex PCR used pooled V-gene forward primers and a constant-region reverse primer to amplify CDR3s. TCRdb re-processed the multiplex PCR reads using CATT. The repertoire has about 27,000 delta-chain clones, 6.5% to 8% of them found once; the top ten carry 0.8% to 1%. These receptors have no known antigen. The study's findings and limits: Thymic TRG and TRD repertoires appeared highly polyclonal.

The sample comprised Vdelta1+ gamma-delta thymocytes from the thymus. As for subset: FACS-sorted CD3+ TCRalphabeta- TCRVdelta1+ TCRVdelta2- thymocytes. All receptors derive from a girl under three years old who had congenital heart surgery.

The chain has TRDV1 and TRDJ1; 8 bases line up with TRDD3. The ends lost 1 base at V and 11 bases at J; junction bases unmatched: 21. CDR3 size: 18 residues. CDR1 is TSWWSYY, CDR2 QGS, per germline. CDR3 loop: CALGEPYGSVVLGAWLIF. The CDR3 nucleotides read TGTGCTCTTGGGGAACCCTATGGATCGGTCGTACTGGGGGCTTGGCTCATCTTT.

V usage is TRDV1 and J usage is TRDJ1; 9 bases match TRDD3. The J gene comes from matching the DNA to germline here; TCRdb lacks it. The CDR3 loop spans 25 amino acids. Trimming took 2 bases from V and 0 from J; bases not matched to a gene: 31. CDR1 is TSWWSYY, CDR2 QGS, per germline. The CDR3 spells CALGEGVNPTSSTGGDVAYTDKLIF. The CDR3 DNA reads TGTGCTCTTGGGGAAGGGGTCAACCCTACGAGCTCTACTGGGGGAGACGTGGCCTACACCGATAAACTCATCTTT.

V and J are TRDV1 and TRDJ1; 9 positions match TRDD3. J lost 2 bases, V lost 0 bases, and 10 bases had no gene match. CDR3 length: 18 amino acids. The germline V gene has CDR1 TSWWSYY and CDR2 QGS. Here the CDR3 reads CALGELLGWGYGTDKLIF. DNA of the CDR3: TGTGCTCTTGGGGAACTCCTGGGGTGGGGATACGGTACCGATAAACTCATCTTT.

This clone was detected a few times. V is TRDV1 and J is TRDJ1; 10 bases agree with TRDD3. Germline CDR1 and CDR2: TSWWSYY and QGS. The CDR3 totals 19 residues. V was clipped by 3 bases and J by 3 bases; unmatched bases: 16. CDR3 protein: CALGDLVVLGDKGADKLIF. The CDR3 nucleotides read TGTGCTCTTGGGGACCTTGTTGTGCTGGGGGATAAGGGCGCCGATAAACTCATCTTT.

This clone was detected a few times. V gene TRDV1 combines with J gene TRDJ1; D perhaps matches TRDD2 (5 bases). Trimming left V 0 bases short and J 10 bases short, with 18 bases between. The CDR3 is 15 residues long. Germline V gene lookup returns CDR1 TSWWSYY and CDR2 QGS. CDR3 coding DNA: TGTGCTCTTGGGGAACTACACCCTACGAGTCCGAGACTCATCTTT. It codes for CALGELHPTSPRLIF.

This clone appeared a few times. The chain combines TRDV1 with TRDJ1; D is possibly TRDD3 (5 bases). V lost 2 bases and J lost 4, with 17 bases in between. Germline-derived CDR1 and CDR2 are TSWWSYY and QGS. The CDR3 sequence is 16 residues long. This chain's CDR3 is CALGEGTRDAIDKLIF. CDR3 nucleotides: TGTGCTCTTGGGGAAGGTACGAGGGATGCCATCGATAAACTCATCTTT.